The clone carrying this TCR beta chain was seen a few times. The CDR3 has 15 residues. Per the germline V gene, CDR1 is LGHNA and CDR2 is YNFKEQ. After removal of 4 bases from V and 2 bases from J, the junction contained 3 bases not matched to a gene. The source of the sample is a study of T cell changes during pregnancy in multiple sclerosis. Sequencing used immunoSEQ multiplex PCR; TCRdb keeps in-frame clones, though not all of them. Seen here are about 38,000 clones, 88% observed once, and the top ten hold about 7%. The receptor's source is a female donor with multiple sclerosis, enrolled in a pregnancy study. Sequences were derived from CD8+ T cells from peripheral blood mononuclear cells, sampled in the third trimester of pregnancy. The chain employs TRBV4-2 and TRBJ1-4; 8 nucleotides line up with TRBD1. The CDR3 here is CASSRGDRTNEKLFF. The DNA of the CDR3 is TGTGCCAGCAGCCGTGGGGACAGGACTAATGAAAAACTGTTTTTT.